These 30 T cell receptor beta chains share one sample of origin, sequenced in a study of blood T cell repertoires in COVID-19. Assay: immunoSEQ multiplex PCR; the TCRdb copy retains only in-frame clones and omits some. Of over 200,000 clones listed, roughly 89% are singletons. The specimen sequenced was peripheral blood. These receptors were collected from a man aged 60 to 69 who had recovered from COVID-19.

The rearrangement links TRBV6-5 to TRBJ2-1; the D gene is possibly TRBD1 (5 bases). This CDR3 has 16 residues. Trimming cost V 4 bases and J 0 bases, with 13 bases left between them. Germline CDR1 is MNHEY and CDR2 is SVGAGI. CDR3 nucleotide sequence: TGTGCCAGCAGTTCTCGTGTGGGGCCCTCCTACAATGAGCAGTTCTTC. Translated: CASSSRVGPSYNEQFF.

The chain carries TRBV5-4 and TRBJ2-3; TRBD2 matches 10 bases. Germline CDR1 is SGHNT and CDR2 is YYREEE (reference sequence). The CDR3 has 17 residues. J was trimmed by 3 bases and V by 4 bases; bases with no gene match: 11. Here the CDR3 reads CASSLLLAGKATDTQYF. The CDR3 DNA follows: TGTGCCAGCAGCCTTTTACTAGCGGGGAAGGCAACAGATACGCAGTATTTT.

This chain uses TRBV4-3 with TRBJ2-1, with 9 nucleotides matching TRBD2. From germline, CDR1 is LGHNA and CDR2 YSLEER. Trimming cost V 4 bases and J 4 bases; bases outside gene matches: 11. The CDR3 totals 17 residues. The CDR3 loop reads CASSPRTGRGGYNEQFF. In DNA, the CDR3 is TGCGCCAGCAGCCCAAGAACAGGGCGGGGGGGTTACAATGAGCAGTTCTTC.

This clone was observed once. The rearrangement links TRBV5-1 to TRBJ1-5; no reliable D call. This CDR3 has 14 residues. The V gene lost 0 bases and the J gene lost 11 bases, with 15 bases spanning the gap. CDR1 SGHRS and CDR2 YFSETQ come from the germline V gene. The CDR3 loop is CASSLDAGMAAQHF. CDR3 bases: TGCGCCAGCAGCTTGGATGCCGGTATGGCGGCCCAGCATTTT.

This clone was seen more than once but under ten times. The chain combines TRBV5-1 with TRBJ2-7; maybe TRBD1 (6 bases). Germline V gene sequence: CDR1 SGHRS, CDR2 YFSETQ. V was pared by 0 bases and J by 5 bases, with 9 bases between. The CDR3 length is 13 residues. In DNA, the CDR3 is TGCGCCAGCAGCTTGGGCAGGGGCGACGAGCAGTACTTC. Amino acids: CASSLGRGDEQYF.

The V and J genes are TRBV7-2 and TRBJ2-3; a possible D gene is TRBD2 (5 bases). Trimming pared 2 bases from V and 1 base from J, leaving 10 bases between. In germline, CDR1 is SGHTA, CDR2 FQGNSA. CDR3 size: 15 residues. The CDR3 DNA is TGTGCCAGCAGCTTACGGGGATTGGGCACAGATACGCAGTATTTT. Translation gives CASSLRGLGTDTQYF.

The rearrangement joins TRBV19 to TRBJ2-2; 7 nucleotides agree with TRBD1. The length of the CDR3 is 14 residues. Unmatched junction bases numbered 2, after V lost 6 bases and J lost 1 base. Germline V gene lookup returns CDR1 LNHDA and CDR2 SQIVND (reference sequence). The CDR3 is CASRRQGNTGELFF. The DNA of the CDR3 is TGTGCCAGTAGGAGACAGGGGAACACCGGGGAGCTGTTTTTT.

This sequence joins TRBV29-1 and TRBJ2-1, with 7 bases lining up with TRBD1. The CDR3 length is 14 residues. Germline V gene sequence: CDR1 SQVTM, CDR2 ANQGSEA. The V and J ends lost 7 bases and 6 bases, in that order; junction bases with no gene match: 12. The DNA for the CDR3 is TGCAGCGCCTCGACAGGGTGGAGTGGCAATGAGCAGTTCTTC. Protein: CSASTGWSGNEQFF.

The chain couples TRBV9 to TRBJ1-6; D gene unclear. The length of the CDR3 is 13 residues. Germline assignment: CDR1 SGDLS and CDR2 YYNGEE. Trimming pared 1 base from V and 5 bases from J, leaving 4 bases between. Here the CDR3 DNA reads TGTGCCAGCAGCGTATCTGATAATTCACCCCTCCACTTT. Translated, it gives CASSVSDNSPLHF.

V gene TRBV18 combines with J gene TRBJ2-7; no definite D call. CDR3 size: 13 residues. V lost 4 bases and J lost 0, with 7 bases in between. Germline V gene lookup returns CDR1 KGHSH and CDR2 LQKENI. DNA for the CDR3: TGTGCCAGCTCACTAACCTACTCCTACGAGCAGTACTTC. Its protein is CASSLTYSYEQYF.

The chain carries TRBV5-1 and TRBJ2-2; 12 bases map to TRBD2. The V gene end was trimmed by 9 bases and the J gene end by 4 bases; junction bases not matched to a gene: 7. The CDR3 length is 15 residues. Germline-derived CDR1 and CDR2 are SGHRS and YFSETQ. The CDR3 protein is CATQGLAGTTGELFF. Here the CDR3 DNA reads TGCGCCACCCAAGGACTAGCGGGAACCACCGGGGAGCTGTTTTTT.

The rearrangement links TRBV30 to TRBJ2-1, with 11 bases fitting TRBD2. This CDR3 is built from 14 residues. After removal of 5 bases from V and 2 bases from J, the junction contained 2 bases not matched to a gene. CDR1 and CDR2 from the germline V gene are GTSNPN and SVGIG (reference sequence). The CDR3 nucleotides read TGTGCCTGGTCGGGACTAGCGGCCTACAATGAGCAGTTCTTC. Protein product: CAWSGLAAYNEQFF.

V gene TRBV6-1 combines with J gene TRBJ1-1; D gene unclear. This CDR3 region has 13 residues. Trimming shortened V by 1 base and J by 1 base, and 4 bases separated the two germline ends. Germline CDR1 MNHNS, CDR2 SASEGT. CDR3 DNA: TGTGCCAGCAGTGAAGGAGAGAACACTGAAGCTTTCTTT. This translates into CASSEGENTEAFF.

The chain employs TRBV29-1 and TRBJ1-3; 9 bases agree with TRBD1. The CDR3 covers 15 residues. Germline trimming cut 4 bases from V and 3 bases from J; bases unmatched to any gene: 7. Germline V gene lookup returns CDR1 SQVTM and CDR2 ANQGSEA. The CDR3 coding sequence is TGCAGCGTTGCGGACAGGGGAACTCGTGGAAACACCATATATTTT. Its protein is CSVADRGTRGNTIYF.

The V and J genes are TRBV11-2 and TRBJ2-5, with 8 bases fitting TRBD2. This CDR3 region has 15 residues. The trim removed 2 bases at V and 5 bases at J, leaving 7 bases unmatched. Germline V gene data show CDR1 as SGHAT and CDR2 as FQNNGV. The CDR3 DNA reads as TGTGCCAGCAGCTTAAGTGGGAGCGGGGGTGAGACCCAGTACTTC. Amino acid sequence: CASSLSGSGGETQYF.

The chain carries TRBV9 and TRBJ2-3, with 10 bases matching TRBD2. The germline V gene encodes CDR1 SGDLS and CDR2 YYNGEE. This CDR3 is built from 16 residues. With 0 bases clipped from V and 8 bases from J, the junction kept 9 bases outside the gene matches. CDR3 coding DNA: TGTGCCAGCAGCGTAGAGGCTAGCGGGGGAAAGGGTACGCAGTATTTT. This encodes CASSVEASGGKGTQYF. Variable domain in full (rest from reference TRBV9 and TRBJ2-3): DSGVTQTPKHLITATGQRVTLRCSPRSGDLSVYWYQQSLDQGLQFLIQYYNGEERAKGNILERFSAQQFPDLHSELNLSSLELGDSALYFCASSVEASGGKGTQYFGPGTRLTVL.

The chain is built from TRBV19 and TRBJ2-7, with a weak D call TRBD1 (5 bases). CDR1 and CDR2 from the germline V gene are LNHDA and SQIVND (reference sequence). This CDR3 comprises 14 residues. Trimming stripped 3 bases from V and 7 bases from J, with 16 bases between. CDR3 sequence reads: CASSITGNALEQYF. In nucleotides, the CDR3 is TGTGCCAGTAGTATTACAGGTAACGCTCTGGAGCAGTACTTC.

The chain recombines TRBV5-1 with TRBJ2-3; possible D gene TRBD2, 5 bases. Germline lookup yields CDR1 SGHRS and CDR2 YFSETQ. The CDR3 totals 16 residues. With 0 bases removed from V and 2 bases from J, the gap between germline ends came to 13 bases. CDR3: CASSLVTTSYTDTQYF. In DNA, the CDR3 is TGCGCCAGCAGCTTGGTGACTACTAGTTACACAGATACGCAGTATTTT. The whole variable domain, filled in from reference TRBV5-1 and TRBJ2-3, reads KAGVTQTPRYLIKTRGQQVTLSCSPISGHRSVSWYQQTPGQGLQFLFEYFSETQRNKGNFPGRFSGRQFSNSRSEMNVSTLELGDSALYLCASSLVTTSYTDTQYFGPGTRLTVL.

The chain is built from TRBV5-4 and TRBJ1-2; TRBD1 agrees at 11 bases. The CDR3 extends over 16 amino acids. J gave up 6 bases and V 4 bases, and 11 bases lay outside the gene matches. CDR1 is SGHNT and CDR2 is YYREEE in the germline V gene (reference sequence). The CDR3 nucleotides are TGTGCCAGCAGCATTCCCGGGACAGGGGGTCGGGATGGCTACACCTTC. Residues: CASSIPGTGGRDGYTF.

The chain employs TRBV9 and TRBJ1-5; 7 nucleotides match TRBD1. The CDR3 totals 14 residues. V lost 3 bases and J lost 4; bases outside the gene matches: 4. Germline-derived CDR1 and CDR2 are SGDLS and YYNGEE. The chain's CDR3 is CASSGTGVNQPQHF. DNA for the CDR3: TGTGCCAGCAGCGGCACAGGGGTAAATCAGCCCCAGCATTTT.

The chain joins TRBV20-1 to TRBJ2-6; D remains unclear. Germline-derived CDR1 and CDR2 are DFQATT and SNEGSKA (reference sequence). CDR3 length: 16 residues. V gave up 3 bases and J gave up 0 bases, with 12 bases separating them. CDR3 sequence: CSASRSAYSGANVLTF. The CDR3 DNA reads as TGCAGTGCTAGTAGGAGCGCCTACTCTGGGGCCAACGTCCTGACTTTC.

This chain links TRBV7-3 with TRBJ2-2, with 11 nucleotides matching TRBD1. In germline, CDR1 is SGHTA, CDR2 FQGTGA. The CDR3 sequence is 16 residues long. The ends lost 5 bases at V and 4 bases at J; junction bases unmatched: 6. The CDR3 loop reads CASSPTGTGGTGELFF. The CDR3 coding sequence is TGTGCCAGCAGCCCTACCGGGACAGGGGGCACCGGGGAGCTGTTTTTT.

The V call is TRBV5-5, the J call TRBJ1-1; unclear D gene. Germline V lookup: CDR1 SGHKS, CDR2 YYEKEE (reference sequence). V lost 4 bases, J lost 6 bases, and 10 bases lay in between. CDR3 length: 12 amino acids. As DNA, the CDR3 is TGTGCCAGCAGCCCTTGGGCAGCTGAAGCTTTCTTT. Protein: CASSPWAAEAFF.

V usage is TRBV5-1 and J usage is TRBJ1-2; 10 nucleotides line up with TRBD1. This CDR3 is built from 17 residues. Per the germline V gene, CDR1 is SGHRS and CDR2 is YFSETQ. V dropped 4 bases and J dropped 5; count of bases not matched to a gene: 14. CDR3 DNA sequence: TGCGCCAGCAGCCCCCTGAGTTTAGGACAGGGGGTATATGGCTACACCTTC. This codes for CASSPLSLGQGVYGYTF.

V usage is TRBV2 and J usage is TRBJ2-4; 7 nucleotides align to TRBD1. The CDR3 extends over 16 amino acids. V lost 1 base, J lost 4 bases, and 7 bases stayed unmatched. Germline V lookup: CDR1 SNHLY, CDR2 FYNNEI. Here the CDR3 reads CASSEVTGTAKNIQYF. The CDR3 DNA reads as TGTGCCAGCAGTGAAGTGACCGGGACAGCGAAAAACATTCAGTACTTC.

The J gene is TRBJ2-5, the V gene TRBV11-2, with 9 bases that match TRBD2. J was trimmed by 3 bases and V by 5 bases; bases with no gene match: 1. Germline loops: CDR1 SGHAT, CDR2 FQNNGV. The CDR3 is 13 residues long. CDR3 nucleotides: TGTGCCAGCAGCGTAGCGGGGGAAGAGACCCAGTACTTC. Amino acid sequence: CASSVAGEETQYF.

The chain combines TRBV6-5 with TRBJ1-5; maybe TRBD1 (5 bases). The CDR3 sequence is 15 residues long. Trimming stripped 5 bases from V and 1 base from J, with 12 bases between. CDR1 and CDR2 (germline): MNHEY, SVGAGI. CDR3 amino acids: CASSPRGSSNQPQHF. The CDR3 nucleotides read TGTGCCAGCAGTCCTAGGGGTAGCAGCAATCAGCCCCAGCATTTT.

This chain links TRBV7-9 with TRBJ2-2; no firm D call. This CDR3 region has 15 residues. V gave up 0 bases and J gave up 2 bases, with 7 bases separating them. Per germline, CDR1 SEHNR and CDR2 FQNEAQ (reference sequence). The CDR3 is CASSLAPENTGELFF. The CDR3 DNA sequence: TGTGCCAGCAGCTTAGCCCCAGAAAACACCGGGGAGCTGTTTTTT. Combining the CDR3 with reference TRBV7-9 and TRBJ2-2 gives the whole variable domain DTGVSQNPRHKITKRGQNVTFRCDPISEHNRLYWYRQTLGQGPEFLTYFQNEAQLEKSRLLSDRFSAERPKGSFSTLEIQRTEQGDSAMYLCASSLAPENTGELFFGEGSRLTVL.

The J gene is TRBJ2-5, the V gene TRBV12-3 or TRBV12-4; TRBD1 might be the D (6 bases). This CDR3 has 13 residues. V lost 2 bases and J 3 bases, leaving 7 bases between the germline ends. CDR3 sequence (DNA): TGTGCCAGCAGTTTAACAGGGAAAGAGACCCAGTACTTC. Amino acid sequence: CASSLTGKETQYF.

The V call is TRBV7-2, the J call TRBJ2-7; 9 bases match TRBD2. The ends lost 1 base at V and 2 bases at J; junction bases unmatched: 12. CDR1 is SGHTA, CDR2 FQGNSA, per germline. The CDR3 spans 18 residues. CDR3 amino acids: CASSLVSIGRGGTYEQYF. CDR3 in DNA: TGTGCCAGCAGCTTAGTCTCGATCGGGCGGGGGGGTACCTACGAGCAGTACTTC.